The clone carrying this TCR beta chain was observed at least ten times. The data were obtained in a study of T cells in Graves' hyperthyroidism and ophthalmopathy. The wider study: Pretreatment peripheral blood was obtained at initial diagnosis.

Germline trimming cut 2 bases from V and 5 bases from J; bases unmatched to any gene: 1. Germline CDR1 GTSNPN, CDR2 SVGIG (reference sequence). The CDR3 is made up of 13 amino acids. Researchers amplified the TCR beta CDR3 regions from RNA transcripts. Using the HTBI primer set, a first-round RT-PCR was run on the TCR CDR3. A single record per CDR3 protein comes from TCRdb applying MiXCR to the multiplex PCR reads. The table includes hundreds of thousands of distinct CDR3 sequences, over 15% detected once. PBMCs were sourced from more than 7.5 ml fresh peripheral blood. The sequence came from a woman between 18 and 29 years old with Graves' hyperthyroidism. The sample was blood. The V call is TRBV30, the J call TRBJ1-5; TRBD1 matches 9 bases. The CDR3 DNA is TGTGCCTGGAGTAGGACAGGGGATCAGCCCCAGCATTTT. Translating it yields CAWSRTGDQPQHF.